This T cell receptor (beta chain) was obtained from a study of T cell changes during pregnancy in multiple sclerosis. Assay: immunoSEQ multiplex PCR; the TCRdb copy retains only in-frame clones and omits some. The sample yields some 85,000 clones, about 95% seen once. Germline V gene data show CDR1 as MNHNY and CDR2 as SVGAGI (reference sequence). CDR3 length: 13 residues. V dropped 2 bases and J dropped 1 base, with 6 bases sitting between them. The chain couples TRBV6-6 to TRBJ2-7, with D uncertain. The starting material was peripheral blood, obtained in the second trimester of pregnancy. The TCR sequence derives from a female donor with multiple sclerosis, enrolled in a pregnancy study. Here the CDR3 reads CASSYGQSYEQYF. CDR3 nucleotides: TGTGCCAGCAGTTACGGGCAGTCCTACGAGCAGTACTTC.